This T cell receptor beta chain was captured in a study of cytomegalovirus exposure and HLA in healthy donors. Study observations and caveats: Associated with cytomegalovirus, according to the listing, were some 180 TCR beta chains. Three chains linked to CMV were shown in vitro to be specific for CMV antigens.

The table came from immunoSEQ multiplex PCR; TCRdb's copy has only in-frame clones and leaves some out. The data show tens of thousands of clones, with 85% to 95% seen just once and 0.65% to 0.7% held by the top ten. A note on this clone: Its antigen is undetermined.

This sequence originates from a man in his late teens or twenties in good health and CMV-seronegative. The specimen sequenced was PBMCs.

CDR3 in DNA: TGTGCCAGCAGGCCGACATGGACCTACGAGCAGTACTTC. Protein: CASRPTWTYEQYF. The chain joins TRBV6-5 to TRBJ2-7; D is undetermined. V was shortened by 6 bases and J by 2 bases, with 11 bases between the two germline ends. The CDR3 has 13 residues. Germline V gives CDR1 MNHEY, CDR2 SVGAGI.